This T cell receptor (beta chain) was captured in a study of PD-1 blockade in classical Hodgkin lymphoma. Notes on the study in general: The study found complete responders had baseline diversity similar to newly diagnosed patients. As was reported, newly diagnosed patients showed lower baseline TCR diversity than healthy donors did.

In every patient, relapse followed autologous stem cell transplantation, while exposure to brentuximab vedotin differed. The study purified CD4+ T cells from thawed PBMCs using magnetic negative selection. Patients had relapsed/refractory classical Hodgkin lymphoma with complete response, partial response or progressive disease as best response. V was clipped by 1 base and J by 4 bases, with 11 bases between them. Germline V gene lookup returns CDR1 SGHTA and CDR2 FQGNSA. This CDR3 comprises 14 residues. On this clone itself: No antigen is known for it.

Sequencing used immunoSEQ multiplex PCR; TCRdb keeps in-frame clones, though not all of them. The table has 25,000 to 30,000 clones, 60% to 85% seen once. Sample: CD4+ T cells from blood, taken at baseline. This TCR derives from a human donor with classical Hodgkin lymphoma. The V and J genes are TRBV7-2 and TRBJ2-7; D is ambiguous. CDR3 in DNA: TGTGCCAGCAGCTTAGACTCTACGTCATACGAGCAGTACTTC. Translated: CASSLDSTSYEQYF.